The present T cell receptor beta chain was sequenced within a study of blood T cell repertoires in COVID-19. Across the whole study: PBMCs, B-cell-depleted T cells, or T cells were the source of the cDNA or gDNA that made up the material.

Germline CDR1 is SGHNT and CDR2 is YYREEE (reference sequence). Trimming removed 4 bases at V and 6 bases at J, with 16 bases between. This CDR3 has 15 amino acids. TCRdb's copy holds only in-frame clones and misses some; the assay was immunoSEQ multiplex PCR. This sample yields approximately 220,000 clones, of which approximately 81% are seen a single time; less than 6.5% belongs to the top ten. The TCR originated in a woman aged 55 to 70 who had recovered from COVID-19. Material: peripheral blood. The V gene is TRBV5-4, the J gene TRBJ2-2; TRBD2 might be the D (6 bases). This CDR3 is CASSGKGLFAGELFF. In nucleotides, the CDR3 is TGTGCCAGCAGCGGTAAGGGACTGTTCGCCGGGGAGCTGTTTTTT.